This TCR beta chain derives from a study of blood T cell repertoires in COVID-19. Study details: PBMCs, B-cell-depleted T cells, or T cells were the source of the cDNA or gDNA that made up the material.

Assay used: immunoSEQ multiplex PCR; TCRdb lists only in-frame clones, some missing. There are tens of thousands of clones in the sample; about nine tenths occur only once, and more than 0.4% lies in the top ten. Deletions cut 0 bases from V and 3 bases from J, with 9 bases between. The V gene's germline CDR1 is SGHKS and CDR2 YYEKEE (reference sequence). There are 14 residues in the CDR3. Sample: peripheral blood. The rearrangement links TRBV5-5 to TRBJ1-2; perhaps TRBD1 as D (5 bases). The clonotype comes from a man aged 45-60 years with COVID-19, enrolled during active disease. The CDR3: CASSLEWGDYGYTF. The DNA for the CDR3 is TGTGCCAGCAGCTTGGAGTGGGGGGACTATGGCTACACCTTC. The whole variable domain, remainder taken from reference TRBV5-5 and TRBJ1-2, is DAGVTQSPTHLIKTRGQQVTLRCSPISGHKSVSWYQQVLGQGPQFIFQYYEKEERGRGNFPDRFSARQFPNYSSELNVNALLLGDSALYLCASSLEWGDYGYTFGSGTRLTVV.